This TCR beta chain came from a study of OX40 agonist ivuxolimab in advanced cancers. Study-level background: With a range of 23 to 79, age averaged approximately 60 years, and more than 75% were male. Therapy given before enrollment (anti-PD-1, anti-PD-L1 or anti-CTLA-4) was allowed, and around 40% had some.

The assay was immunoSEQ multiplex PCR, and TCRdb's table has in-frame clones only and misses some. The data show more than 80,000 clones, about 89% seen once. This clone was counted a single time. Its antigen is unknown. V shed 0 bases and J shed 0 bases, with 9 bases lying between them. In germline, CDR1 is SGHVS, CDR2 FQNEAQ. The CDR3 is made up of 16 amino acids. Findings of the study overall: Clonal expansion by week 6 occurred in CD4+ and CD8+ blood T cells (at 0.1 to 3.0 mg/kg).

A history of autoimmune disease or systemic immunosuppression excluded patients. V and J are TRBV7-8 and TRBJ1-5; maybe TRBD1 (6 bases). The TCR originated in an adult with an advanced solid tumor such as melanoma, head and neck, liver or kidney cancer. The sequencing here drew on CD4+ or CD8+ T cells sorted from blood, taken in a trial of the OX40 agonist ivuxolimab. The CDR3 region has the DNA TGTGCCAGCAGCTTAGCGACAGGATATAGCAATCAGCCCCAGCATTTT. The encoded protein is CASSLATGYSNQPQHF.